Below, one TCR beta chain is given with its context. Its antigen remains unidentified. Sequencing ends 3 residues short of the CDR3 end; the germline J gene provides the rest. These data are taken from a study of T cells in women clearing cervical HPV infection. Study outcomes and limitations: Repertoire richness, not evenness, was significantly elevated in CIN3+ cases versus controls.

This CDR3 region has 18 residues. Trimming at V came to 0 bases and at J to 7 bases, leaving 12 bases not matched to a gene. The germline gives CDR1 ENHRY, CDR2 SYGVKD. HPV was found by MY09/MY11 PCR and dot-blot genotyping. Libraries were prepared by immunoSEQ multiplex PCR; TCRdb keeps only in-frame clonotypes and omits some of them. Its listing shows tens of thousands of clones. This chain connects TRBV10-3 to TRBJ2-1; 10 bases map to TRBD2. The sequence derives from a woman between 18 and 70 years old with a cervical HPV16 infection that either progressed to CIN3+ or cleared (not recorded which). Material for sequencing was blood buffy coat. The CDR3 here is CAISESIGRSSGRNEQFF. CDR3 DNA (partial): TGTGCCATCAGTGAGTCGATTGGCCGGTCTAGCGGGAGAAATGAG.